This paragraph reports one T cell receptor beta chain. Its specificity is unknown. The source of the sample is a study of shared clonotypes between healthy human individuals. Germline V gene sequence: CDR1 KGHSH, CDR2 LQKENI. The CDR3 loop spans 14 amino acids. V lost 3 bases to trimming and J lost 2 bases, with 8 bases between them. Using immunoSEQ multiplex PCR, the repertoire was profiled, and TCRdb retains in-frame clones only, with some absent. The profile shows a few million clones, 80% to 95% of them singletons. General study results and limits: Sampling covered nothing but blood. Tissue TCR repertoires likely differ from those found in blood. The rarefaction results pointed to incomplete sorted-subset sequencing despite large depth.

Sequenced: naive CD4+ T cells from PBMCs. Subset of the sample: CD45RA+ positively selected. The chain joins TRBV18 to TRBJ2-1; D call uncertain. This clonotype was obtained from a man aged 18 to 29 in good health. Some clones in this sample may be carry-over from other donors' samples. The DNA for the CDR3 is TGTGCCAGCTCACCTCAGAAAACCTACAATGAGCAGTTCTTC. It codes for CASSPQKTYNEQFF.